A selection of T cell receptor beta chains follows, all from one sample in a study of CD4 T cells in relation to SARS-CoV-2 and coronaviruses. Assay: immunoSEQ multiplex PCR; the TCRdb copy retains only in-frame clones and omits some. The sample carries approximately 24,000 clones, about 75% recorded once. For these TCRs, the target antigens are not known. Material: CD4+ T cells from PBMCs, cultured in vitro. The receptors were sampled from a human donor in good health. Each CDR3 is given with its conserved first and last residue. A D gene is named only where the DNA matches it firmly.

J | D | V | CDR3 | DNA
TRBJ1-5 | NA | TRBV21-1 | CATLLDRDGNSNQPQHF | TGTGCCACGTTACTAGACCGGGACGGTAATAGCAATCAGCCCCAGCATTTT
TRBJ1-4 | NA | TRBV2 | CASSERFGEKLFF | TGTGCCAGCAGTGAAAGGTTTGGTGAAAAACTGTTTTTT
TRBJ1-6 | NA | TRBV7-6 | CARYQVRYDSSYNSPLHF | TGTGCCAGATACCAGGTTAGATATGACAGCTCCTATAATTCACCCCTCCACTTT
TRBJ1-5 | NA | TRBV11-2 | CASSPRGGVVNLNKPQHF | TGTGCCAGCAGCCCCCGAGGGGGAGTGGTAAACCTTAATAAGCCCCAGCATTTT
TRBJ2-7 | NA | TRBV2 | CASSGGTNRYF | TGTGCCAGCAGTGGGGGCACGAATAGGTACTTC
TRBJ2-3 | TRBD2 | TRBV6-4 | CASSDGAGDTDTQYF | TGTGCCAGCAGTGACGGGGCGGGAGATACAGATACGCAGTATTTT
TRBJ1-6 | NA | TRBV6-1 | CASSELGYSPLHF | TGTGCCAGCAGTGAATTGGGCTATTCACCCCTCCACTTT
TRBJ1-1 | NA | TRBV18 | CASSPQDGNTEAFF | TGTGCCAGCTCACCACAGGACGGGAACACTGAAGCTTTCTTT
TRBJ1-2 | NA | TRBV7-9 | CASSSLTGPTYGYTF | TGTGCCAGCAGCTCTCTAACGGGACCCACGTATGGCTACACCTTC
TRBJ2-1 | TRBD2 | TRBV7-3 | CASSKRSGGLPDEQFF | TGTGCCAGCAGCAAACGCAGCGGGGGGCTCCCAGACGAGCAGTTCTTC
TRBJ2-2 | NA | TRBV6-5 | CASSYLNGAGELFF | TGTGCCAGCAGTTACCTTAATGGGGCCGGGGAGCTGTTTTTT
TRBJ1-1 | TRBD1 | TRBV27 | CASSPLKGAETEAFF | TGTGCCAGCAGTCCCCTAAAGGGGGCGGAAACTGAAGCTTTCTTT
TRBJ2-3 | NA | TRBV9 | CASSVGLAYFRGTDTQYF | TGTGCCAGCAGCGTAGGGCTAGCCTACTTCCGCGGGACAGATACGCAGTATTTT
TRBJ1-5 | NA | TRBV2 | CASSEREVNLYSNQPQHF | TGTGCCAGCAGTGAACGTGAGGTCAACCTTTATAGCAATCAGCCCCAGCATTTT
TRBJ1-2 | NA | TRBV4-1 | CASSQRREGGYGYTF | TGCGCCAGCAGCCAGAGGAGGGAGGGGGGCTATGGCTACACCTTC
TRBJ2-7 | NA | TRBV28 | CASTLPRRGYEQYF | TGTGCCAGCACCCTCCCCCGGAGGGGCTACGAGCAGTACTTC
TRBJ2-3 | TRBD1 | TRBV5-1 | CASSPNRGITDTQYF | TGCGCCAGCAGCCCAAACAGGGGAATCACAGATACGCAGTATTTT
TRBJ2-1 | NA | TRBV11-2 | CASSLDGSYLSYNEQFF | TGTGCCAGCAGCTTAGATGGGAGCTACCTCTCCTACAATGAGCAGTTCTTC
TRBJ1-5 | NA | TRBV10-3 | CAISEVDQPQHF | TGTGCCATCAGTGAGGTAGATCAGCCCCAGCATTTT
TRBJ1-2 | NA | TRBV7-2 | CASSGRNYGYTF | TGTGCCAGCAGTGGGAGAAACTATGGCTACACCTTC